The clone carrying this T cell receptor beta chain was observed a single time. The data are from a study of blood T cell repertoires in COVID-19. V shed 2 bases and J 3 bases; nucleotides not matched to a gene: 5. This CDR3 is 16 amino acids long. Germline loops: CDR1 SGHDN, CDR2 FVKESK. This table comes from immunoSEQ multiplex PCR, and its TCRdb copy is limited to in-frame clones, with some not included. The repertoire includes about 220,000 clones, over 75% of them detected once, and roughly 2% sits in the top ten. V is TRBV14 and J is TRBJ2-1, with 9 bases identical to TRBD2. The TCR originated in a man aged 40-50 years with active or convalescent COVID-19. Sequenced input: peripheral blood. This CDR3 is CASSQLAGGRYNEQFF. Here the CDR3 DNA reads TGTGCCAGCAGCCAATTGGCGGGAGGGCGCTACAATGAGCAGTTCTTC.